The entry that follows covers one T cell receptor (beta chain) sequence. Antigen unknown. Germline V lookup: CDR1 LGHNA, CDR2 YSLEER. This CDR3 region has 13 residues. V lost 0 bases and J 7 bases, leaving 9 bases between the germline ends. The data were taken from a study of cytotoxic CD8 clonotypes in ibrutinib-treated CLL. Across the whole study: The average sample held approximately 260,000 productive templates and about 99,000 productive rearrangements.

Study observations and caveats: Under therapy, public clonotypes either contracted or stayed stable, and they were uncommon. Patients showed higher baseline clonality than age-matched healthy donors, and it tracked circulating CD8+ T-cell counts.

Only in-frame clones appear in the TCRdb table, and some are missing; sequencing was by immunoSEQ multiplex PCR. The table lists around 53,000 clones, roughly 54% of them singletons. The starting material was PBMCs, obtained at disease progression, from a patient treated with ibrutinib. The chain combines TRBV4-3 with TRBJ1-2; D ambiguous. The sequence was collected from a human donor with chronic lymphocytic leukemia. The CDR3 bases are TGCGCCAGCAGCCAAGATCGGTGGGGTGGCTACACCTTC. This sequence encodes CASSQDRWGGYTF.